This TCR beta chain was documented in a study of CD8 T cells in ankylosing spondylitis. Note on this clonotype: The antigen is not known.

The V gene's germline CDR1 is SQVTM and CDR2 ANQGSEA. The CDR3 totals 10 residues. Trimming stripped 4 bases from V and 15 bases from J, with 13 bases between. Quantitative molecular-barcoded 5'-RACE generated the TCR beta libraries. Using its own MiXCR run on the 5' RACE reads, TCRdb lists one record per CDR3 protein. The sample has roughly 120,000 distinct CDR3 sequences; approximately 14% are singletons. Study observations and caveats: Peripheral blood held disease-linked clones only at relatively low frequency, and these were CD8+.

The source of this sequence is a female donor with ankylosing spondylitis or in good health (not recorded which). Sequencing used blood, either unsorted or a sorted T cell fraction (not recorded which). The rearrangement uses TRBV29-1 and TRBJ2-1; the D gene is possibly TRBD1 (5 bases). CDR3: CSVGDSPTFF. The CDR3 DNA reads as TGCAGCGTTGGAGACAGCCCGACGTTCTTC.